The 26 T cell receptor beta chains presented below share a single source sample, sequenced in a study of OX40 agonist ivuxolimab in advanced cancers. Profiled with immunoSEQ multiplex PCR; TCRdb holds only in-frame clones, not every one. The table shows about 95,000 clones, with 91% occurring only once. The material was CD4+ or CD8+ T cells sorted from blood, obtained in a trial of the OX40 agonist ivuxolimab. All receptors derive from an adult with an advanced solid tumor such as melanoma, head and neck, liver or kidney cancer.

CDR3 sequence reads: CSVEDRGYEQYF. CDR3 coding DNA: TGCAGCGTTGAAGACAGGGGCTACGAGCAGTACTTC. The rearrangement links TRBV29-1 to TRBJ2-7; possibly TRBD1 for D (6 bases). This CDR3 has 12 amino acids. CDR1 and CDR2 (germline): SQVTM, ANQGSEA. Trimming left V 0 bases short and J 3 bases short, with 6 bases between.

This rearrangement joins TRBV6-1 to TRBJ2-7, with D perhaps matching TRBD1 or TRBD2 (6 bases each). Germline V gene lookup returns CDR1 MNHNS and CDR2 SASEGT. The CDR3 is made up of 13 amino acids. The ends were cut back, 4 bases at V and 7 bases at J, with 14 bases in the middle. The CDR3 bases are TGTGCCAGCAGTGGCCAGACAGGAGGGGAGCAGTACTTC. Protein sequence: CASSGQTGGEQYF.

V usage is TRBV7-2 and J usage is TRBJ2-7; 9 positions match TRBD1. Germline loops: CDR1 SGHTA, CDR2 FQGNSA. The junction had 2 bases not matched to a gene; V was cut back by 1 base and J by 4 bases. The CDR3 has 14 amino acids. CDR3 loop: CASSLGGQGYEQYF. The DNA of the CDR3 is TGTGCCAGCAGCTTAGGGGGACAGGGTTACGAGCAGTACTTC.

As DNA, the CDR3 is TGTGCCAGCAGCTTGGACCGCCTGGGCAATCAGCCCCAGCATTTT. This gives the protein CASSLDRLGNQPQHF. This chain uses TRBV6-6 with TRBJ1-5; D is ambiguous. The ends were cut back, 6 bases at V and 2 bases at J, with 14 bases in the middle. The CDR3 has 15 amino acids. Germline values: CDR1 MNHNY, CDR2 SVGAGI (reference sequence).

This clone was recorded only once. V and J are TRBV5-6 and TRBJ1-2; no clear D gene. The ends were cut back, 5 bases at V and 0 bases at J, with 17 bases in the middle. From germline, CDR1 is SGHDT and CDR2 YYEEEE. The CDR3 runs 16 residues. The CDR3 is CASSPTDGETNYGYTF. The CDR3 DNA sequence: TGTGCCAGCAGTCCCACGGACGGAGAAACTAACTATGGCTACACCTTC.

The chain uses TRBV28 and TRBJ2-7; 8 nucleotides line up with TRBD1. The CDR3 extends over 15 amino acids. The V gene end was trimmed by 5 bases and the J gene end by 5 bases; junction bases not matched to a gene: 11. Germline assignment: CDR1 MDHEN and CDR2 SYDVKM. The DNA of the CDR3 is TGTGCCAGCAGTGCCCTTCTAGACAGGGGTGACGAGCAGTACTTC. Protein sequence: CASSALLDRGDEQYF.

The J gene is TRBJ2-3, the V gene TRBV6-1, with 10 bases fitting TRBD2. CDR1 MNHNS and CDR2 SASEGT come from the germline V gene. The trim removed 3 bases at V and 6 bases at J, leaving 6 bases unmatched. This CDR3 has 15 amino acids. The CDR3 spells CASSDKRGGWDTQYF. CDR3 in DNA: TGTGCCAGCAGTGACAAGCGGGGGGGTTGGGATACGCAGTATTTT.

Comments on this clone: Germline and junction disagree at one end, which may indicate a read error. The rearrangement uses TRBV18 and TRBJ2-2; no clear D. Germline CDR1 is KGHSH and CDR2 is LQKENI. The CDR3 is made up of 15 amino acids. CDR3 loop: CASSPPGSGPGELFF. CDR3 nucleotide sequence: TGTGCCAGCTCACCACCAGGGTCGGGCCCCGGAGAGCTGTTTTTT.

This chain joins TRBV28 and TRBJ1-1; D unclear. Trimming stripped 1 base from V and 4 bases from J, with 10 bases between. This CDR3 is 14 amino acids long. In germline, CDR1 is MDHEN, CDR2 SYDVKM. In DNA, the CDR3 is TGTGCCAGCAGTTTATACGCCGTCGCCACTGAAGCTTTCTTT. Encoded protein: CASSLYAVATEAFF.

V usage is TRBV10-2 and J usage is TRBJ1-2, with 9 bases lining up with TRBD1. V trimming: 6 bases; J trimming: 7 bases; junction bases outside the gene matches: 9. From germline, CDR1 is WSHSY and CDR2 SAAADI. The length of the CDR3 is 14 residues. The CDR3 DNA is TGCGCCAGCAGACGACAGGGGGACTCGGGTGGCTACACCTTC. This translates into CASRRQGDSGGYTF.

The chain joins TRBV6-6 to TRBJ2-2; D is ambiguous. The CDR3 sequence is 12 residues long. Per germline, CDR1 MNHNY and CDR2 SVGAGI (reference sequence). With 3 bases removed from V and 5 bases from J, the gap between germline ends came to 4 bases. CDR3 DNA: TGTGCCAGCAGTTATACAACCGGGGAGCTGTTTTTT. This codes for CASSYTTGELFF.

The genes are TRBV6-1 and TRBJ2-1; TRBD2 matches 9 bases. The CDR3 contains 15 residues. Germline lookup yields CDR1 MNHNS and CDR2 SASEGT. The V gene end was trimmed by 4 bases and the J gene end by 9 bases; junction bases not matched to a gene: 10. The CDR3, as DNA: TGTGCCAGCAGTGCTCTAGCGGGAAATGGGGGTGAGCAGTTCTTC. It codes for CASSALAGNGGEQFF.

The V and J genes are TRBV28 and TRBJ2-5; D perhaps matches TRBD2 (5 bases). The CDR3 has 15 residues. CDR1 MDHEN and CDR2 SYDVKM come from the germline V gene. Trimming pared 6 bases from V and 4 bases from J, leaving 18 bases between. In nucleotides, the CDR3 is TGTGCCAGCAGAGGTACAGTGCCGGCGGGAGAGACCCAGTACTTC. This sequence encodes CASRGTVPAGETQYF. The variable domain in full, completed from reference TRBV28 and TRBJ2-5, reads DVKVTQSSRYLVKRTGEKVFLECVQDMDHENMFWYRQDPGLGLRLIYFSYDVKMKEKGDIPEGYSVSREKKERFSLILESASTNQTSMYLCASRGTVPAGETQYFGPGTRLLVL.

The V call is TRBV19, the J call TRBJ2-3; D unresolved. There are 15 residues in the CDR3. Trimming stripped 5 bases from V and 2 bases from J, with 14 bases between. From germline, CDR1 is LNHDA and CDR2 SQIVND (reference sequence). The CDR3 is CASSGQTWATDTQYF. The CDR3 DNA is TGTGCCAGTAGTGGCCAGACATGGGCCACAGATACGCAGTATTTT.

V is TRBV2 and J is TRBJ2-1; D is perhaps TRBD2 (6 bases). The CDR3 totals 14 residues. Per the germline V gene, CDR1 is SNHLY and CDR2 is FYNNEI. The V gene lost 1 base and the J gene lost 4 bases, with 8 bases spanning the gap. The DNA of the CDR3 is TGTGCCAGCAGTGAAGGGGACTTTTACAATGAGCAGTTCTTC. Translating gives CASSEGDFYNEQFF. The variable domain in full, with the rest retrieved from reference TRBV2 and TRBJ2-1, is EPEVTQTPSHQVTQMGQEVILRCVPISNHLYFYWYRQILGQKVEFLVSFYNNEISEKSEIFDDQFSVERPDGSNFTLKIRSTKLEDSAMYFCASSEGDFYNEQFFGPGTRLTVL.

The rearrangement links TRBV5-1 to TRBJ2-4; D is unresolved. V was shortened by 4 bases and J by 0 bases, with 11 bases between the two germline ends. This CDR3 spans 15 amino acids. CDR1 and CDR2 (germline): SGHRS, YFSETQ. The CDR3 DNA reads as TGCGCCAGCAGCGGCGATGAGCTAGCCAAAAACATTCAGTACTTC. This translates into CASSGDELAKNIQYF.

V usage is TRBV29-1 and J usage is TRBJ2-6; the D is unclear. Trimming cost V 1 base and J 0 bases, with 4 bases left between them. The CDR3 covers 14 residues. Germline values: CDR1 SQVTM, CDR2 ANQGSEA. The CDR3 nucleotides read TGCAGCGTTGAAGCGGTCTCTGGGGCCAACGTCCTGACTTTC. Encoded protein: CSVEAVSGANVLTF.

In nucleotides, the CDR3 is TGCGCCAGCAGCCAGAGCCCACAGGGAGGGGAGACCCAGTACTTC. Translation: CASSQSPQGGETQYF. The chain employs TRBV4-1 and TRBJ2-5, with D perhaps matching TRBD2 (7 bases). Germline CDR1 and CDR2: MGHRA and YSYEKL. The V end lost 3 bases, the J end lost 5 bases, and 16 bases lay between the germline ends. CDR3 size: 15 residues.

Only a few counts were recorded for this clone. This chain uses TRBV7-9 with TRBJ1-2; perhaps TRBD1 as D (5 bases). The V and J ends lost 7 bases and 6 bases respectively, with 15 bases between them. This CDR3 spans 13 amino acids. The germline V gene has CDR1 SEHNR and CDR2 FQNEAQ (reference sequence). CDR3 sequence: CASTQGQGDGYTF. DNA for the CDR3: TGTGCCAGCACCCAGGGCCAGGGTGATGGCTACACCTTC.

The chain couples TRBV11-3 to TRBJ2-1; TRBD2 aligns across 7 bases. The V and J ends lost 4 bases and 6 bases, in that order; junction bases with no gene match: 18. Per germline, CDR1 SGHNT and CDR2 YENEEA. This CDR3 has 18 amino acids. CDR3 nucleotides: TGTGCCAGCAGCTCACGAGCGGATACTAGCGTAGGACGCAATGAGCAGTTCTTC. This translates into CASSSRADTSVGRNEQFF.

The chain joins TRBV29-1 to TRBJ1-2; D is unclear. Trimming took off 3 bases at V and 2 bases at J, with 7 bases between the two ends. This CDR3 comprises 12 residues. The germline gives CDR1 SQVTM, CDR2 ANQGSEA. The CDR3 reads CSVDGRNYGYTF. DNA of the CDR3: TGCAGCGTTGACGGTCGGAACTATGGCTACACCTTC.

This sequence joins TRBV11-3 and TRBJ2-2, with 8 bases identical to TRBD2. V gave up 5 bases and J gave up 5 bases; unmatched junction bases: 4. Germline CDR1 and CDR2: SGHNT and YENEEA. This CDR3 has 14 residues. The CDR3 loop reads CASSRAGATGELFF. CDR3 DNA sequence: TGTGCCAGCAGCCGAGCGGGAGCGACCGGGGAGCTGTTTTTT.

The rearrangement joins TRBV10-2 to TRBJ1-5, with D uncertain. CDR1 and CDR2 from the germline V gene are WSHSY and SAAADI. V lost 6 bases, J lost 6 bases, and 9 bases lay in between. The CDR3 length is 12 residues. CDR3 amino acids: CASSDGLQPQHF. In DNA form, the CDR3 reads TGCGCCAGCAGCGATGGACTTCAGCCCCAGCATTTT.

The chain carries TRBV5-4 and TRBJ2-2, with 9 bases that match TRBD2. With V trimmed by 4 bases and J by 4 bases, 14 bases remained unmatched. The CDR3 loop spans 18 amino acids. CDR1 and CDR2 (germline): SGHNT, YYREEE (reference sequence). In DNA form, the CDR3 reads TGTGCCAGCAGCCCTGGAGGTTCGGCTAGCGGGGTCACCGGGGAGCTGTTTTTT. It specifies CASSPGGSASGVTGELFF.

V and J are TRBV30 and TRBJ1-5, with 8 bases aligning to TRBD1. The junction had 4 bases not matched to a gene; V was cut back by 2 bases and J by 4 bases. Germline lookup yields CDR1 GTSNPN and CDR2 SVGIG (reference sequence). The CDR3 is 14 residues long. The chain's CDR3 is CAWSPRQGNQPQHF. CDR3 DNA sequence: TGTGCCTGGAGTCCGAGACAGGGGAATCAGCCCCAGCATTTT.

The CDR3 nucleotides are TGCGCCAGCAGCCCCTCAAGGGTGGCGGGAGCTCCCGGGGAGCTGTTTTTT. Protein sequence: CASSPSRVAGAPGELFF. The genes are TRBV4-3 and TRBJ2-2; the match to TRBD2 covers 7 bases. Germline V gives CDR1 LGHNA, CDR2 YSLEER. Trimming removed 4 bases from V and 6 bases from J; junction bases left unmatched: 14. The CDR3 is 17 residues long.